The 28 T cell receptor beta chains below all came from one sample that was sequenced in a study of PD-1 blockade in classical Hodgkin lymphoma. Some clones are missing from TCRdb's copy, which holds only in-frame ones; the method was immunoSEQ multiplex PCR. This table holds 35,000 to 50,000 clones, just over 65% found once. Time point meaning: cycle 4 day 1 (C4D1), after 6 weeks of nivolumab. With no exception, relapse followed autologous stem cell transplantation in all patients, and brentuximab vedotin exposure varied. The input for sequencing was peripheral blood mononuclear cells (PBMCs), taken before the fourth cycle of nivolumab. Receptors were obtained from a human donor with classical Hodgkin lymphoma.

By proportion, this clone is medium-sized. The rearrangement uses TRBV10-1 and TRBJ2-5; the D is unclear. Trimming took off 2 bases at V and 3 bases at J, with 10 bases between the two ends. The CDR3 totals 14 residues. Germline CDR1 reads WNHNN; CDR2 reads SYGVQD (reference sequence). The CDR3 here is CASSENLAKETQYF. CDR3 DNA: TGCGCCAGCAGTGAGAATCTGGCTAAAGAGACCCAGTACTTC.

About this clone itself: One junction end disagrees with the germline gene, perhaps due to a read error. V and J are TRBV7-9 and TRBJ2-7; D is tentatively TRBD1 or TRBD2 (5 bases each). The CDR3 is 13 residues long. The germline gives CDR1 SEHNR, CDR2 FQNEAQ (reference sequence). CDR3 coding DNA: TGTGCCAGCAGCTTAGGTCGGTCTATTCCCGGGGCCTTC. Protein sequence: CASSLGRSIPGAF.

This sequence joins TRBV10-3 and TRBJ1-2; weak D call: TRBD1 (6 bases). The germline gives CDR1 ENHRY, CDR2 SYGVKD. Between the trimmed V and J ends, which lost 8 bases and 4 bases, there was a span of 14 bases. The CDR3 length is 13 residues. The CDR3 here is CAIFGGGGYGYTF. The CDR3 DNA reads TGTGCCATCTTTGGGGGGGGCGGCTATGGCTACACCTTC.

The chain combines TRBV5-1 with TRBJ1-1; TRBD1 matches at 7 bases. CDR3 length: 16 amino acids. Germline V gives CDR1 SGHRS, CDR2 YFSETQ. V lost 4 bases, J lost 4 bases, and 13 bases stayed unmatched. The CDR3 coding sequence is TGCGCCAGCAGCCCGGACAGGATAGAGGTGAGCACTGAAGCTTTCTTT. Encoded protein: CASSPDRIEVSTEAFF.

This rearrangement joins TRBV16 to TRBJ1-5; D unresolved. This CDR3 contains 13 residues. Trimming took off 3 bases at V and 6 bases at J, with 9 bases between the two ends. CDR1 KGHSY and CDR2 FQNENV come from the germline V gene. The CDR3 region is CASSQQRGQPQHF. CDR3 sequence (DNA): TGTGCCAGCAGCCAGCAGCGGGGTCAGCCCCAGCATTTT. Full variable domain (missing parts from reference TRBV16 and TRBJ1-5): GEEVAQTPKHLVRGEGQKAKLYCAPIKGHSYVFWYQQVLKNEFKFLISFQNENVFDETGMPKERFSAKCLPNSPCSLEIQATKLEDSAVYFCASSQQRGQPQHFGDGTRLSIL.

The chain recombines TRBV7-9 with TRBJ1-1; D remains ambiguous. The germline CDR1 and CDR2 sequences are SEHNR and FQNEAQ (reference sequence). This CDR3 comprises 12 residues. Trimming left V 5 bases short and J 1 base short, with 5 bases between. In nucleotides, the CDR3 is TGTGCCAGCAGCCGACGGAACACTGAAGCTTTCTTT. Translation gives CASSRRNTEAFF. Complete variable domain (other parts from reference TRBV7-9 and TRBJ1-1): DTGVSQNPRHKITKRGQNVTFRCDPISEHNRLYWYRQTLGQGPEFLTYFQNEAQLEKSRLLSDRFSAERPKGSFSTLEIQRTEQGDSAMYLCASSRRNTEAFFGQGTRLTVV.

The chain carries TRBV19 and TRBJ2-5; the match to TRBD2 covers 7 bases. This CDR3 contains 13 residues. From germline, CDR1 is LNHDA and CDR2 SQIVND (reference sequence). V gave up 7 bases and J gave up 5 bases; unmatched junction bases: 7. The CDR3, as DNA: TGTGCCAGTATGGGTGGGCGGGGGGAGACCCAGTACTTC. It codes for CASMGGRGETQYF.

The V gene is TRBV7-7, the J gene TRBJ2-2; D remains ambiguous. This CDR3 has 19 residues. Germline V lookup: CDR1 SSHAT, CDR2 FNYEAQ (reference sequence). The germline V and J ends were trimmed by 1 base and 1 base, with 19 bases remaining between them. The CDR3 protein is CASSLGSVRAAENTGELFF. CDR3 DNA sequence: TGTGCCAGCAGCTTAGGCTCGGTCCGGGCGGCCGAGAACACCGGGGAGCTGTTTTTT.

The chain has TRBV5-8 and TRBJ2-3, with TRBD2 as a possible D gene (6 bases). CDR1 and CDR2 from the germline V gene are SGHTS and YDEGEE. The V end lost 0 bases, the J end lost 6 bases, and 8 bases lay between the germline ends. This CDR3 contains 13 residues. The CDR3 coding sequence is TGTGCCAGCAGCTTGGAGGGGAGGGATACGCAGTATTTT. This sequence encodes CASSLEGRDTQYF.

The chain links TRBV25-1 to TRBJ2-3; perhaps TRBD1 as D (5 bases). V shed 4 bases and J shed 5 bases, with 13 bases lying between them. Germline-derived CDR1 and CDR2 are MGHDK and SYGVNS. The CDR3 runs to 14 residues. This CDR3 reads CASSGPMGRDTQYF. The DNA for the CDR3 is TGTGCCAGCAGTGGACCCATGGGGCGAGATACGCAGTATTTT. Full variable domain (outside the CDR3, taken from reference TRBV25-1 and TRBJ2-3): EADIYQTPRYLVIGTGKKITLECSQTMGHDKMYWYQQDPGMELHLIHYSYGVNSTEKGDLSSESTVSRIRTEHFPLTLESARPSHTSQYLCASSGPMGRDTQYFGPGTRLTVL.

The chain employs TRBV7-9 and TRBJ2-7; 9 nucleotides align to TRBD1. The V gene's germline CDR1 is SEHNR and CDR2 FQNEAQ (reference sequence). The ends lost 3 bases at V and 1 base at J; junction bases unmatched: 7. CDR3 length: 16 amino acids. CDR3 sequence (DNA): TGTGCCAGCAGCTTGACAGGGGGTGCCGTGTCCTACGAGCAGTACTTC. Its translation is CASSLTGGAVSYEQYF.

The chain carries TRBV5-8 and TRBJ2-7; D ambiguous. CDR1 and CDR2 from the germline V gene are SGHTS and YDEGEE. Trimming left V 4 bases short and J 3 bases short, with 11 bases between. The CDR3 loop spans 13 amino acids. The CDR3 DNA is TGTGCCAGCAGCGCAGAGCTGGGCTACGAGCAGTACTTC. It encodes CASSAELGYEQYF. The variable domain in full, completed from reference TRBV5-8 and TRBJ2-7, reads EAGVTQSPTHLIKTRGQQATLRCSPISGHTSVYWYQQALGLGLQFLLWYDEGEERNRGNFPPRFSGRQFPNYSSELNVNALELEDSALYLCASSAELGYEQYFGPGTRLTVT.

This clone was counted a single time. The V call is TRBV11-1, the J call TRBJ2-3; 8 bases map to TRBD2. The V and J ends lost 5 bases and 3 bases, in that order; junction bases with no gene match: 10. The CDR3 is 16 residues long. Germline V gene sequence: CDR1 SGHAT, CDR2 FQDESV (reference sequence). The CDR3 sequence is CASSLSTSEVTDTQYF. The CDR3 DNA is TGTGCCAGCAGCCTATCGACTAGCGAGGTGACAGATACGCAGTATTTT.

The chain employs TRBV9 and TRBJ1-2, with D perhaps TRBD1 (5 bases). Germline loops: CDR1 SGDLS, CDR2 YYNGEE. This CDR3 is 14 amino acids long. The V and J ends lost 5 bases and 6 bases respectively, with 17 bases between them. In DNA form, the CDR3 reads TGTGCCAGCAGTACGAGGGACCTTAGGGATGGCTACACCTTC. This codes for CASSTRDLRDGYTF.

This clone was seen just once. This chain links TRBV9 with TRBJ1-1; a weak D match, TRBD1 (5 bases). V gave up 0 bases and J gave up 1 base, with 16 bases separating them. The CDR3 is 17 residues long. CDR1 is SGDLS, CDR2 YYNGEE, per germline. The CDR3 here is CASSVATPGTGNTEAFF. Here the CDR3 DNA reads TGTGCCAGCAGCGTAGCTACTCCGGGGACGGGGAACACTGAAGCTTTCTTT.

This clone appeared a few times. The CDR3 loop reads CASSIETGNSPLHF. The CDR3 DNA is TGTGCCAGTAGTATAGAAACGGGTAATTCACCCCTCCACTTT. This chain connects TRBV19 to TRBJ1-6, with D unclear. Germline-derived CDR1 and CDR2 are LNHDA and SQIVND (reference sequence). The CDR3 has 14 amino acids. The V and J ends lost 0 bases and 6 bases respectively, with 6 bases between them.

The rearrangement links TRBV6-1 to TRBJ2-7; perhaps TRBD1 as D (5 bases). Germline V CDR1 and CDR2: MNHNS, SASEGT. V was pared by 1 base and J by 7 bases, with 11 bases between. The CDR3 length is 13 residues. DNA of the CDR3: TGTGCCAGCAGTGAAGGACCCGCAGGGGAGCAGTACTTC. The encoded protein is CASSEGPAGEQYF.

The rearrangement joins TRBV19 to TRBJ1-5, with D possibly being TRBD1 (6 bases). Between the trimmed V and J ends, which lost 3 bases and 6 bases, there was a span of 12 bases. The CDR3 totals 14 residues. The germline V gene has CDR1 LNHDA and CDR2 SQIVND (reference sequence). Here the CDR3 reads CASSIGRGLQPQHF. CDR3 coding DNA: TGTGCCAGTAGTATTGGCAGGGGCCTTCAGCCCCAGCATTTT. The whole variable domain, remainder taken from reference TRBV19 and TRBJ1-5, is DGGITQSPKYLFRKEGQNVTLSCEQNLNHDAMYWYRQDPGQGLRLIYYSQIVNDFQKGDIAEGYSVSREKKESFPLTVTSAQKNPTAFYLCASSIGRGLQPQHFGDGTRLSIL.

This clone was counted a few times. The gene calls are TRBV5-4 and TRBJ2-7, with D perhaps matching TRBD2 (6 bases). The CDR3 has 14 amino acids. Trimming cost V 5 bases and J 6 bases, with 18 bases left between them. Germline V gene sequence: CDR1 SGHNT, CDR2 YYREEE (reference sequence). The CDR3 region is CASSKARGTREQYF. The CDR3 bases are TGTGCCAGCAGTAAAGCACGGGGGACCCGCGAGCAGTACTTC.

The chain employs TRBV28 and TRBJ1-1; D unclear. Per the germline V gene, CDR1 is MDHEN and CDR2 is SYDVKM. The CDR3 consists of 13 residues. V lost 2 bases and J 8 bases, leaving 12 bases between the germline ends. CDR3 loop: CASSLGQPTEAFF. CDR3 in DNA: TGTGCCAGCAGTTTAGGTCAACCGACAGAAGCTTTCTTT.

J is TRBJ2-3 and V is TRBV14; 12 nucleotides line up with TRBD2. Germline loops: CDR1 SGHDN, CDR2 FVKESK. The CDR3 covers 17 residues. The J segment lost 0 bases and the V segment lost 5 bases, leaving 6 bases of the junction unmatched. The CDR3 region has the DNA TGTGCCAGCAGCACCCGGACTAGCGGGGCTAGCACAGATACGCAGTATTTT. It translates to CASSTRTSGASTDTQYF.

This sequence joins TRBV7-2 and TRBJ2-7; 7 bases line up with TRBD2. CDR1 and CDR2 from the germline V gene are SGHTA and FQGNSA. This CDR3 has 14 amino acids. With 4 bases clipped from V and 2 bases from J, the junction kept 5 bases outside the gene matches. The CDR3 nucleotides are TGTGCCAGCAGCTCACTAGGACTAGCCTACGAGCAGTACTTC. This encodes CASSSLGLAYEQYF.

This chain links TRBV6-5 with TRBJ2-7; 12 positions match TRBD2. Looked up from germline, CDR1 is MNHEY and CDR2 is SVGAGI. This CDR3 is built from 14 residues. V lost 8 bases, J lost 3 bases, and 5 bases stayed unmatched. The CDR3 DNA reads TGTGCCAGCTCGACTAGCGGGGGTTTCTACGAGCAGTACTTC. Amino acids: CASSTSGGFYEQYF.

The chain's CDR3 is CATSRDRGRGETQYF. In nucleotides, the CDR3 is TGTGCCACCAGCAGAGACAGGGGGCGCGGAGAGACCCAGTACTTC. The rearrangement uses TRBV15 and TRBJ2-5; TRBD1 matches 8 bases. The CDR3 totals 15 residues. The V gene's germline CDR1 is LNHNV and CDR2 YYDKDF (reference sequence). V lost 0 bases and J lost 4; bases outside the gene matches: 4.

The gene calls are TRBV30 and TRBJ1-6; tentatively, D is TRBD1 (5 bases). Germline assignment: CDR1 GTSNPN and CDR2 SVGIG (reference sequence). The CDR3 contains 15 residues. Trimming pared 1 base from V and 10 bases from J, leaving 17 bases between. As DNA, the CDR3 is TGTGCCTGGAGTGCTGAAGGGGCATTCAGGTCACCCCTCCACTTT. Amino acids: CAWSAEGAFRSPLHF. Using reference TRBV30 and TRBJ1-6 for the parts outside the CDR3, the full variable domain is SQTIHQWPATLVQPVGSPLSLECTVEGTSNPNLYWYRQAAGRGLQLLFYSVGIGQISSEVPQNLSASRPQDRQFILSSKKLLLSDSGFYLCAWSAEGAFRSPLHFGNGTRLTVT.

The CDR3 loop is CASSLYPGWRGEGEKLFF. DNA of the CDR3: TGTGCCAGCAGTTTATACCCTGGCTGGAGGGGCGAGGGCGAAAAACTGTTTTTT. This rearrangement joins TRBV28 to TRBJ1-4; maybe TRBD1 (5 bases). Trimming took 1 base from V and 8 from J, leaving 23 bases between them. Looked up from germline, CDR1 is MDHEN and CDR2 is SYDVKM. The CDR3 has 18 residues.

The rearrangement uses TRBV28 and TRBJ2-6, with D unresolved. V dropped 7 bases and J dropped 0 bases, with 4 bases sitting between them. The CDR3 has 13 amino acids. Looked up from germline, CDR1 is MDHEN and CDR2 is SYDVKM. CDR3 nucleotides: TGTGCCAGCATTCGCTCTGGGGCCAACGTCCTGACTTTC. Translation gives CASIRSGANVLTF.

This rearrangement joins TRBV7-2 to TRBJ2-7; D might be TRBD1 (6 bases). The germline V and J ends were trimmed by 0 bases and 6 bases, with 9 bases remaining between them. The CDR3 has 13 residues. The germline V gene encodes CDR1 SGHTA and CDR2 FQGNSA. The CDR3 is CASSLAQGFEQYF. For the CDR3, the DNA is TGTGCCAGCAGCTTAGCACAGGGTTTCGAGCAGTACTTC.